Shown below are 24 T cell receptor beta chains from a single sample sequenced in a study of blood T cell repertoires in COVID-19. TCRdb's copy holds only in-frame clones and misses some; the assay was immunoSEQ multiplex PCR. Among approximately 250,000 clones listed, roughly 90% were seen once. Sequenced sample: PBMCs or T cells enriched from blood (not recorded which). Receptor source: a man between 35 and 55 years old who had been exposed to COVID-19.

The rearrangement uses TRBV5-6 and TRBJ2-7, with 7 bases that match TRBD1. The V segment lost 6 bases and the J segment 6 bases; nucleotides outside the gene matches: 9. Germline values: CDR1 SGHDT, CDR2 YYEEEE. The CDR3 has 13 residues. CDR3 in DNA: TGTGCCAGCATTACCAGGGGGACGGGCGAGCAGTACTTC. Translating it yields CASITRGTGEQYF.

The CDR3 nucleotides read TGTGCCAGTAGTATAGTCGGAACTAATGAAAAACTGTTTTTT. The encoded protein is CASSIVGTNEKLFF. This chain uses TRBV19 with TRBJ1-4; no firm D call. Germline V gene data show CDR1 as LNHDA and CDR2 as SQIVND (reference sequence). Trimming took 1 base from V and 1 from J, leaving 4 bases between them. The CDR3 contains 14 residues.

The J gene is TRBJ2-7, the V gene TRBV19; 10 bases match TRBD1. Germline CDR1 is LNHDA and CDR2 is SQIVND (reference sequence). V shed 6 bases, J shed 2 bases, and the junction held 10 bases outside the gene matches. The CDR3 has 16 residues. The CDR3: CASRLVGDRGTYEQYF. Here the CDR3 DNA reads TGTGCCAGTAGACTCGTTGGGGACAGGGGAACCTACGAGCAGTACTTC.

This clone has a handful of counts. J is TRBJ2-7 and V is TRBV28, with TRBD1 identical over 11 bases. In germline, CDR1 is MDHEN, CDR2 SYDVKM. CDR3 size: 16 residues. Trimming took 1 base from V and 7 from J; bases not matched to a gene: 9. In DNA, the CDR3 is TGTGCCAGCAGTTTATTACCGGGGACAGGGGGAGGGGAGCAGTACTTC. Protein: CASSLLPGTGGGEQYF. The full variable domain, its missing parts supplied by reference TRBV28 and TRBJ2-7, is DVKVTQSSRYLVKRTGEKVFLECVQDMDHENMFWYRQDPGLGLRLIYFSYDVKMKEKGDIPEGYSVSREKKERFSLILESASTNQTSMYLCASSLLPGTGGGEQYFGPGTRLTVT.

The chain links TRBV29-1 to TRBJ1-2; perhaps TRBD1 as D (5 bases). Trimming removed 3 bases from V and 2 bases from J, with 13 bases in between. Per germline, CDR1 SQVTM and CDR2 ANQGSEA. The CDR3 contains 14 residues. This CDR3 is CSVDLGGVNYGYTF. The CDR3 DNA follows: TGCAGCGTTGATCTTGGAGGGGTGAACTATGGCTACACCTTC.

The chain carries TRBV10-3 and TRBJ2-7; tentatively, D is TRBD1 (5 bases). The CDR3 extends over 14 amino acids. Germline V gives CDR1 ENHRY, CDR2 SYGVKD. Trimming took 3 bases from V and 0 from J, leaving 9 bases between them. The CDR3 DNA reads TGTGCCATCAGTGACGTGACAGTCTCCTACGAGCAGTACTTC. Its translation: CAISDVTVSYEQYF.

V gene TRBV27 combines with J gene TRBJ2-1; TRBD2 aligns across 8 bases. Germline-derived CDR1 and CDR2 are MNHEY and SMNVEV (reference sequence). V was clipped by 5 bases and J by 5 bases; unmatched bases: 11. There are 16 residues in the CDR3. The CDR3 DNA is TGTGCCAGCAGTCCCCTTGGAACGGGAGGGCACAATGAGCAGTTCTTC. As protein: CASSPLGTGGHNEQFF.

A few counts support this clone. Other DNA sequences in the same sample also yield this CDR3. The rearrangement joins TRBV5-1 to TRBJ1-1; TRBD1 matches at 7 bases. V was pared by 1 base and J by 0 bases, with 0 bases of the junction left unmatched. The CDR3 is 14 residues long. The germline CDR1 and CDR2 sequences are SGHRS and YFSETQ. The CDR3 region has the DNA TGCGCCAGCAGCTTGACAGGGGTGAACACTGAAGCTTTCTTT. It codes for CASSLTGVNTEAFF.

CDR3 in DNA: TGTGCCACCGCCCCGGAGGGGGCACTGAACAATGAGCAGTTCTTC. This codes for CATAPEGALNNEQFF. This sequence joins TRBV24-1 and TRBJ2-1; possible D gene TRBD1, 7 bases. Deletions cut 9 bases from V and 5 bases from J, with 19 bases between. This CDR3 is 15 amino acids long. CDR1 is KGHDR and CDR2 is SFDVKD in the germline V gene.

The J gene is TRBJ2-6, the V gene TRBV27; possibly TRBD1 for D (6 bases). This CDR3 is 16 amino acids long. Germline CDR1 is MNHEY and CDR2 is SMNVEV (reference sequence). V was pared by 3 bases and J by 1 base, with 10 bases between. Here the CDR3 reads CASSLNQGSGANVLTF. CDR3 DNA sequence: TGTGCCAGCAGTTTGAATCAGGGGTCTGGGGCCAACGTCCTGACTTTC.

The chain joins TRBV6-5 to TRBJ1-6; 9 bases align to TRBD1. J lost 5 bases, V lost 4 bases, and 0 bases had no gene match. The CDR3 is made up of 14 amino acids. CDR1 MNHEY and CDR2 SVGAGI come from the germline V gene. The CDR3 protein is CASSWTGDNSPLHF. The CDR3 bases are TGTGCCAGCAGTTGGACAGGGGATAATTCACCCCTCCACTTT.

The chain recombines TRBV29-1 with TRBJ2-3; 12 nucleotides align to TRBD1. CDR1 and CDR2 (germline): SQVTM, ANQGSEA. This CDR3 is built from 13 residues. With V trimmed by 2 bases and J by 15 bases, 9 bases remained unmatched. As DNA, the CDR3 is TGCAGCGTTGAACTTCGGGACAGGGGGCTGGGCTATTTT. Amino acids: CSVELRDRGLGYF.

The CDR3 DNA sequence: TGTGCCAGCAGTTTATGCGGGGACAGGCTATTTCAGTGTGGTCCAGAGACCCAGTACTTC. It is translated as CASSLCGDRLFQCGPETQYF. The V gene is TRBV28, the J gene TRBJ2-5; 8 nucleotides match TRBD1. CDR1 is MDHEN, CDR2 SYDVKM, per germline. This CDR3 has 20 amino acids. The J segment lost 4 bases and the V segment lost 0 bases, leaving 19 bases of the junction unmatched.

This sequence joins TRBV2 and TRBJ2-7; the D is unclear. CDR3 length: 14 residues. The germline V gene has CDR1 SNHLY and CDR2 FYNNEI. Deletions cut 5 bases from V and 0 bases from J, with 11 bases between. The CDR3 DNA follows: TGTGCCAGCAGTAGTTCTAGTATCTCCTACGAGCAGTACTTC. It specifies CASSSSSISYEQYF.

The CDR3: CASSVESGFSYEQYF. For the CDR3, the DNA is TGTGCCAGCAGCGTAGAGAGCGGGTTCTCCTACGAGCAGTACTTC. The chain joins TRBV9 to TRBJ2-7; D might be TRBD2 (6 bases). In germline, CDR1 is SGDLS, CDR2 YYNGEE. This CDR3 contains 15 residues. V was pared by 0 bases and J by 0 bases, with 10 bases between.

This sequence joins TRBV9 and TRBJ1-3; TRBD1 might be the D (5 bases). The V and J ends lost 0 bases and 2 bases respectively, with 12 bases between them. The CDR3 sequence is 16 residues long. In germline, CDR1 is SGDLS, CDR2 YYNGEE. CDR3 protein: CASSVGSGWAGNTIYF. The CDR3 DNA is TGTGCCAGCAGCGTAGGATCAGGGTGGGCTGGAAACACCATATATTTT.

V gene TRBV28 combines with J gene TRBJ1-6; 7 bases match TRBD1. The trim removed 2 bases at V and 4 bases at J, leaving 2 bases unmatched. The CDR3 loop spans 15 amino acids. In germline, CDR1 is MDHEN, CDR2 SYDVKM. The CDR3 nucleotides are TGTGCCAGCAGTTTAGGGACAGATTATAATTCACCCCTCCACTTT. Amino acid sequence: CASSLGTDYNSPLHF.

V usage is TRBV7-2 and J usage is TRBJ1-1; 9 bases map to TRBD1. The CDR3 is made up of 15 amino acids. Trimming took 5 bases from V and 3 from J; bases not matched to a gene: 7. From germline, CDR1 is SGHTA and CDR2 FQGNSA. The CDR3 DNA reads as TGTGCCAGCAGCCGGAAGGGACAGGGTGACACTGAAGCTTTCTTT. Its translation: CASSRKGQGDTEAFF.

The chain employs TRBV6-5 and TRBJ1-1, with D perhaps matching TRBD1 (6 bases). Between the trimmed V and J ends, which lost 8 bases and 10 bases, there was a span of 17 bases. The CDR3 has 12 residues. Germline V gene sequence: CDR1 MNHEY, CDR2 SVGAGI. The CDR3 reads CASPDRTVRAFF. The CDR3 region has the DNA TGTGCCAGCCCGGACAGAACCGTGAGAGCTTTCTTT.

V is TRBV7-9 and J is TRBJ2-1; TRBD2 matches 11 bases. V dropped 6 bases and J dropped 3; count of bases not matched to a gene: 13. CDR1 SEHNR and CDR2 FQNEAQ come from the germline V gene (reference sequence). This CDR3 has 18 residues. The CDR3 loop is CASSPGTSGAGFYNEQFF. As DNA, the CDR3 is TGTGCCAGCAGTCCCGGGACTAGCGGAGCCGGCTTCTACAATGAGCAGTTCTTC.

The chain couples TRBV27 to TRBJ2-7, with TRBD1 matching 8 bases. Trimming cost V 3 bases and J 3 bases; bases outside gene matches: 1. The CDR3 loop spans 13 amino acids. Germline loops: CDR1 MNHEY, CDR2 SMNVEV (reference sequence). The DNA for the CDR3 is TGTGCCAGCAGTTTGACAGGGGACTACGAGCAGTACTTC. Its protein product is CASSLTGDYEQYF.

This chain uses TRBV7-9 with TRBJ2-1, with 13 positions matching TRBD2. The junction had 5 bases not matched to a gene; V was cut back by 5 bases and J by 7 bases. CDR1 is SEHNR and CDR2 is FQNEAQ in the germline V gene (reference sequence). The CDR3 runs 15 residues. The CDR3 region has the DNA TGTGCCAGCAGCGGCGGACTAGCGGGAGAAAATGAGCAGTTCTTC. Translation: CASSGGLAGENEQFF.

The CDR3 DNA sequence: TGCGCCAGCAGTCCCGTATCCTCCTGGGACAGAAACTATGGCTACACCTTC. It is translated as CASSPVSSWDRNYGYTF. The chain uses TRBV5-1 and TRBJ1-2; 7 bases are shared with TRBD1. With V trimmed by 5 bases and J by 2 bases, 15 bases remained unmatched. The CDR3 runs to 17 residues. From germline, CDR1 is SGHRS and CDR2 YFSETQ.

The rearrangement uses TRBV14 and TRBJ2-2; 11 nucleotides line up with TRBD2. Germline V gene lookup returns CDR1 SGHDN and CDR2 FVKESK. This CDR3 region has 16 residues. Trimming removed 3 bases from V and 6 bases from J; junction bases left unmatched: 6. The CDR3 nucleotides are TGTGCCAGCAGCCACTTCACTAGCGGGAGATCCGGGGAGCTGTTTTTT. Translation: CASSHFTSGRSGELFF.